Listed below are T cell receptor beta chains from one sample, sequenced in a study of CD8 T cells in ankylosing spondylitis. TCRdb called the 5' RACE reads again in MiXCR, with one record for every CDR3 protein. The sample gives a few hundred thousand distinct CDR3 sequences, 20% to 25% of which show up once; about 16% is in the top ten. Sequenced material: blood, either unsorted or a sorted T cell fraction (not recorded which). These receptors came from a male donor with ankylosing spondylitis. CDR3s include the opening cysteine and the closing phenylalanine or tryptophan. The order of the fields is clone size, J gene, D gene, V gene, CDR3 DNA, CDR3 protein. The D gene is left open where the match is weak. For some rows the clone size is stated as once, few or many, or as a class when expanded; others skip it.

.	TRBJ2-7	.	TRBV7-2	TGTGCCAGCAGCTACAGTCCTTTCCCCTCCTACGAGCAGTACTTC	CASSYSPFPSYEQYF
few	TRBJ2-7	.	TRBV12-3/TRBV12-4	TGTGCCAGCAGTTATGGGACGGGCAGGTCAACCTACGAGCAGTACTTC	CASSYGTGRSTYEQYF
.	TRBJ2-1	.	TRBV6-1	TGTGCCACTGGATTGGTAGCACACAATGAGCTGTTCTTC	CATGLVAHNELFF
.	TRBJ2-2	.	TRBV19	TGTGCCAGTAGTATAGGTGGAGGCAGGGGCACCGGGGAGCTGTTTTTT	CASSIGGGRGTGELFF
.	TRBJ1-5	TRBD1	TRBV12-3/TRBV12-4	TGTGCCAGCAGGACAGGGGGGTGGAGGAGCAATCAGCCCCAGCATTTT	CASRTGGWRSNQPQHF
few	TRBJ2-1	TRBD2	TRBV12-3/TRBV12-4	TGTGCCAGCAGTTTAGGCGGGAGGACCTACAATGAGCAGTTCTTC	CASSLGGRTYNEQFF
.	TRBJ1-6	TRBD1	TRBV12-3/TRBV12-4	TGTGCCAGCAGCCTCGGGACAGACTATAATTCACCCCTCCACTTT	CASSLGTDYNSPLHF
few	TRBJ2-5	.	TRBV9	TGTGCCAGCAGCGGAACCGCAGCTATTCAAGAGACCCAGTACTTC	CASSGTAAIQETQYF
many	TRBJ1-5	.	TRBV29-1	TGCAGCGTGGGAGGGGCCCTCCATCAGCCCCAGCATTTT	CSVGGALHQPQHF
.	TRBJ2-3	.	TRBV7-9	TGTGCCAGCAGCCCGATGGATACGCAGTATTTT	CASSPMDTQYF
.	TRBJ2-7	TRBD1	TRBV20-1	TGCAGTGCTGAAAACAGGGGGCTCCCCTACGAGCAGTACTTC	CSAENRGLPYEQYF
once	TRBJ2-1	TRBD1	TRBV2	TGTGCCAGCAAGGGGGCACCAGGATACAATGAGCAGTTCTTC	CASKGAPGYNEQFF
.	TRBJ1-5	.	TRBV6-2/TRBV6-3	TGTGCCAGCATCCCAGGAGACTTAAATCAGCCCCAGCATTTT	CASIPGDLNQPQHF
.	TRBJ1-3	.	TRBV7-2	TGTGCCAGCAGCTTGGGCCCCCGGGCTGCTGGAAACACCATATATTTT	CASSLGPRAAGNTIYF
.	TRBJ2-3	TRBD1	TRBV7-2	TGTGCCAGCAGCTTTGACAGGGGGAGGACAGATACGCAGTATTTT	CASSFDRGRTDTQYF
.	TRBJ2-1	.	TRBV12-3/TRBV12-4	TGTGCCAGCAGCGGGTCTAGCTCCTACAATGAGCAGTTCTTC	CASSGSSSYNEQFF
few	TRBJ2-7	TRBD2	TRBV20-1	TGCAGTGCTTTAGCGGGAGTGGGATGGTACGAGCAGTACTTC	CSALAGVGWYEQYF
few	TRBJ1-6	.	TRBV10-2	TGCGCCAGCAGTGTTGGGAAAGATTCACCCCTCCACTTT	CASSVGKDSPLHF
.	TRBJ1-2	TRBD1	TRBV10-3	TGTGCCATCAGGCCTGGACAGGGCGGCTATGGCTACACCTTC	CAIRPGQGGYGYTF
.	TRBJ1-3	.	TRBV12-3/TRBV12-4	TGTGCCAGCAGCGGGGGTTTTGGAAACACCATATATTTT	CASSGGFGNTIYF
few	TRBJ2-3	.	TRBV7-2	TGTGCCAGCAGCGCCCAACAGGGATCGGCAGATACGCAGTATTTT	CASSAQQGSADTQYF
.	TRBJ2-2	TRBD2	TRBV18	TGTGCCAGCTCACCACTAGCGGGAGCCGCCGGGGAGCTGTTTTTT	CASSPLAGAAGELFF
few	TRBJ2-1	.	TRBV7-2	TGTGCCAGCACCTCCCACCTACTAATCCCCTTCAATGAGCAGTTCTTC	CASTSHLLIPFNEQFF
few	TRBJ2-1	TRBD2	TRBV5-1	TGCGCCAGCGGCGGGGCCCCCGGGACTAAAGGCAATGAGCAGTTCTTC	CASGGAPGTKGNEQFF
.	TRBJ1-1	.	TRBV5-1	TGCGCCAGCAGCTTGGTGGCGGGGACCCCAGCAGCTTTCTTT	CASSLVAGTPAAFF
.	TRBJ1-5	.	TRBV7-8	TGTGCCAGCAGCCGGAGTGGGCCCTTGCAGGGATTAAATCAGCCCCAGCATTTT	CASSRSGPLQGLNQPQHF
.	TRBJ1-5	.	TRBV20-1	TGCAGTGCTTCGAATGAACTGGGGCATGATCAGCCCCAGCATTTT	CSASNELGHDQPQHF
.	TRBJ2-1	TRBD2	TRBV2	TGTGCCAGCAGTCCAAGCGGGAGGGCCCAACTTGCTGAGCAGTTCTTC	CASSPSGRAQLAEQFF
many	TRBJ2-2	.	TRBV28	TGTGCCAGCAGCCCGAGGCTCGGCGGGGAGCTGTTTTTT	CASSPRLGGELFF
.	TRBJ1-1	.	TRBV5-4	TGTGCCAGCAGCGCAACAGTGCTGAACACTGAAGCTTTCTTT	CASSATVLNTEAFF
few	TRBJ1-1	.	TRBV18	TGTGCCAGCTCACGGGTTTCGGACACTGAAGCTTTCTTT	CASSRVSDTEAFF
many	TRBJ1-1	.	TRBV29-1	TGCAGCGTGAGGGGCCACAGGGAGACGGCTGAAGCTTTCTTT	CSVRGHRETAEAFF
few	TRBJ2-2	TRBD2	TRBV14	TGTGCCAGCAGCCTAGCGGGAGTTACCGGGGAGCTGTTTTTT	CASSLAGVTGELFF
.	TRBJ2-7	TRBD1	TRBV28	TGTGCCAGCAGTTTACTTCAGGGGGCCTACGAGCAGTACTTC	CASSLLQGAYEQYF
.	TRBJ1-6	TRBD1	TRBV19	TGTGCCAGTAGGAGGGACAGCCATAATTCACCCCTCCACTTT	CASRRDSHNSPLHF
few	TRBJ2-3	TRBD1	TRBV2	TGTGCCAGCAATGGAGACAGGGGGCGCGCAGATACGCAGTATTTT	CASNGDRGRADTQYF
few	TRBJ2-1	TRBD2	TRBV3-1	TGTGCCAGCAGCCACCTGACTAGCGGACTATATTCTCGAGGGAATGAGCAGTTCTTC	CASSHLTSGLYSRGNEQFF
few	TRBJ2-2	.	TRBV12-3/TRBV12-4	TGTGCCAGCAGTTTAGCAGGCAGGGCAGGCGGGGAGCTGTTTTTT	CASSLAGRAGGELFF
few	TRBJ1-3	.	TRBV4-1	TGCGCCAGCAGCCAAGATATACCAGGGTCTGGAAACACCATATATTTT	CASSQDIPGSGNTIYF
few	TRBJ2-1	TRBD2	TRBV28	TGTGCCAGCTTCCCTGGGGGGGGCTACAATGAGCAGTTCTTC	CASFPGGGYNEQFF
many	TRBJ2-1	.	TRBV30	TGTGCCTGGAGTCGGTTGAGTGAGCAGTTCTTC	CAWSRLSEQFF
.	TRBJ2-1	.	TRBV12-3/TRBV12-4	TGTGCCAGCATTCGTAGTAGCTCCTACAATGAGCAGTTCTTC	CASIRSSSYNEQFF
few	TRBJ1-5	TRBD1	TRBV20-1	TGCAGTGCTAGGCCCGCCCGGACAGGGTTTAATCAGCCCCAGCATTTT	CSARPARTGFNQPQHF
few	TRBJ2-2	TRBD1	TRBV15	TGTGCCACCGAACTTGGACAGGGCGAGGTGGGGGAGCTGTTTTTT	CATELGQGEVGELFF
many	TRBJ2-2	.	TRBV4-1	TGCGCCAGCAGCCAACCAGGTTACGGGGAGCTGTTTTTT	CASSQPGYGELFF
few	TRBJ2-7	TRBD1	TRBV5-1	TGCGCCAGCAGCTTGGAGCGACAGGGGATATGGCAGTACTTC	CASSLERQGIWQYF
many	TRBJ2-5	.	TRBV2	TGTGCCAGCAGTGACAACTTAGGGACCCAGTACTTC	CASSDNLGTQYF
.	TRBJ2-2	.	TRBV5-5	TGTGCCAGCAGCTTGGGCAGGGCGAACACCGGGGAGCTGTTTTTT	CASSLGRANTGELFF
.	TRBJ2-1	.	TRBV5-1	TGCGCCAGCGAGGGGGATGAGCAGTTCTTC	CASEGDEQFF
few	TRBJ2-5	TRBD2	TRBV28	TGTGCCAGCCGGTTTGGGGGGGGTGACCAAGAGACCCAGTACTTC	CASRFGGGDQETQYF
.	TRBJ2-7	.	TRBV5-1	TGCGCCAGCAGCCCTCCTCGACTTAACGCCTACGAGCAGTACTTC	CASSPPRLNAYEQYF